This T cell receptor (beta chain) was recorded in a study of CD8+ T cells in alopecia areata. Sequencing templates came from extracted RNA that was reverse transcribed into cDNA. Using immunoSEQ multiplex PCR, the repertoire was profiled, and TCRdb retains in-frame clones only, with some absent. In the table there are about 140,000 clones, around 54% of which are singletons. Between the trimmed V and J ends, which lost 3 bases and 1 base, there was a span of 9 bases. The CDR3 extends over 14 amino acids. CDR1 SGHVS and CDR2 FQNEAQ come from the germline V gene. The sequencing sample was made of CD4+ T cells sorted from blood. This chain joins TRBV7-8 and TRBJ1-1; no clear D. This TCR came from a human donor in good health. Here the CDR3 reads CASSLFFGNTEAFF. For the CDR3, the DNA is TGTGCCAGCAGCTTGTTTTTTGGGAACACTGAAGCTTTCTTT. The whole variable domain, filled in from reference TRBV7-8 and TRBJ1-1, reads GAGVSQSPRYKVAKRGQDVALRCDPISGHVSLFWYQQALGQGPEFLTYFQNEAQLDKSGLPSDRFFAERPEGSVSTLKIQRTQQEDSAVYLCASSLFFGNTEAFFGQGTRLTVV.